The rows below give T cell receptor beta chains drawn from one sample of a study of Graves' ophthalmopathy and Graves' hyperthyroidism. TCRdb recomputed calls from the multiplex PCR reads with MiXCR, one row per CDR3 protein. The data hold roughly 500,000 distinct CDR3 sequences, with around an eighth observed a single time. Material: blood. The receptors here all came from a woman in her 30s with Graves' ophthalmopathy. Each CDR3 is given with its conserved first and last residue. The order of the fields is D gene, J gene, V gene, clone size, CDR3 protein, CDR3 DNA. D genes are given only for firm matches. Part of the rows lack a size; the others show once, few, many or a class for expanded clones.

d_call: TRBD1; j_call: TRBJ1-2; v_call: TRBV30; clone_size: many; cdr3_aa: CAYARSRGGGYTF; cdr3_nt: TGTGCCTACGCCCGCTCCAGGGGGGGGGGCTACACCTTC
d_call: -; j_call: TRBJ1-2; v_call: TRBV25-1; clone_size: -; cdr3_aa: CASSEDKSVPYYGYTF; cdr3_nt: TGTGCCAGCAGTGAAGACAAATCGGTCCCTTACTATGGCTACACCTTC
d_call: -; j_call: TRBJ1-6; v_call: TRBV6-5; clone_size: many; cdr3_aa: CASSYSRPYNSPLHF; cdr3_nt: TGTGCCAGCAGTTACTCCCGACCCTATAATTCACCCCTCCACTTT
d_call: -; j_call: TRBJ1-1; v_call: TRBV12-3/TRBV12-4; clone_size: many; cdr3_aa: CASSLDRAENTEAFF; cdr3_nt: TGTGCCAGCAGTTTAGATCGGGCAGAGAACACTGAAGCTTTCTTT
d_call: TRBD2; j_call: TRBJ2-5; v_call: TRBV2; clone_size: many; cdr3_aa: CASKPLAGGQETQYF; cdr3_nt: TGTGCCAGCAAACCCCTAGCGGGGGGCCAAGAGACCCAGTACTTC
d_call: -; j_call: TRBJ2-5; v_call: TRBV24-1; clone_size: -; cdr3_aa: CATGTGGQETQYF; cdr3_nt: TGTGCCACCGGAACCGGGGGCCAAGAGACCCAGTACTTC
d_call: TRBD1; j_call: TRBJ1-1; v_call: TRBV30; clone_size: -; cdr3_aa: CAWADRGRFPEAFF; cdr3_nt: TGTGCCTGGGCCGACAGGGGGCGCTTCCCTGAAGCTTTCTTT
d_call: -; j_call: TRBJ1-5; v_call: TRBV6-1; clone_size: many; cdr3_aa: CATRGVRGSNQPQHF; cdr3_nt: TGTGCCACCAGGGGTGTCCGGGGTAGCAATCAGCCCCAGCATTTT
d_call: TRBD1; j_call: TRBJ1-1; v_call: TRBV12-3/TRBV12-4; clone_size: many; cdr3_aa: CASSLGGQGGTEAFF; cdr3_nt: TGTGCCAGCAGTTTAGGGGGACAGGGGGGAACTGAAGCTTTCTTT
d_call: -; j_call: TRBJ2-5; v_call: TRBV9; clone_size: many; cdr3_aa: CASSVQEGQRKETQYF; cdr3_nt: TGTGCCAGCAGCGTACAAGAGGGCCAGAGGAAAGAGACCCAGTACTTC
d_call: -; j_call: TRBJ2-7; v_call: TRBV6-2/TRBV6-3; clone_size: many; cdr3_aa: CASSYSIEGDIYEQYF; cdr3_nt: TGTGCCAGCAGTTACTCGATAGAGGGGGACATCTACGAGCAGTACTTC
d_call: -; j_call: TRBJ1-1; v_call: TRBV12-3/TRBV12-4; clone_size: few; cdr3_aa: CASSLEPTEAFF; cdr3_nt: TGTGCCAGCAGTTTAGAGCCCACTGAAGCTTTCTTT
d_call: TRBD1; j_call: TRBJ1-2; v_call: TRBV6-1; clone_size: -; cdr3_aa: CASSRLPGQGAQGYTF; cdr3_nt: TGTGCCAGCAGCAGATTGCCGGGACAGGGGGCGCAAGGCTACACCTTC
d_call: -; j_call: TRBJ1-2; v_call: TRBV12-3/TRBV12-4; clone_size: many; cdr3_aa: CASSSPPTANYGYTF; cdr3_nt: TGTGCCAGCAGTTCCCCCCCGACAGCTAACTATGGCTACACCTTC
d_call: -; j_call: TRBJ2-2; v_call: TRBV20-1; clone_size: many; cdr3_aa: CSAPQGGNTGELFF; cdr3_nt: TGCAGTGCCCCCCAGGGAGGGAACACCGGGGAGCTGTTTTTT
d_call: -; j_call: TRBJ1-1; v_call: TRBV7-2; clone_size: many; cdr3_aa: CASSLYGGMNTEAFF; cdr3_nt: TGTGCCAGCAGCTTATATGGGGGGATGAACACTGAAGCTTTCTTT
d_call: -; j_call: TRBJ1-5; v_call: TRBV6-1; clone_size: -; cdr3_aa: CASSATGLLNQPQHF; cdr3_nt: TGTGCCAGCAGTGCGACCGGACTGCTCAATCAGCCCCAGCATTTT